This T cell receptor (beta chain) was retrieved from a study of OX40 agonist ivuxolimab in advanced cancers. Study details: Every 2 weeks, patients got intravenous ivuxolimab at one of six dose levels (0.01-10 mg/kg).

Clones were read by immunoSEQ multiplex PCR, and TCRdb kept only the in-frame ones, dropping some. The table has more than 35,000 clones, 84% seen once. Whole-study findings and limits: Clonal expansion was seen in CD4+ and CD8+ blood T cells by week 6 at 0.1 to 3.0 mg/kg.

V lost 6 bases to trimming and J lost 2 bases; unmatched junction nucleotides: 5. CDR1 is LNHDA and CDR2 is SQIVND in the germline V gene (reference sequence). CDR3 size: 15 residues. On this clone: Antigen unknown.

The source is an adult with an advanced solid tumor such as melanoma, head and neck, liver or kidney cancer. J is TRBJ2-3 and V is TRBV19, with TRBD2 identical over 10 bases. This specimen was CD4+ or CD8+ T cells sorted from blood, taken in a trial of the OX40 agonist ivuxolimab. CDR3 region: CASSGLADYTDTQYF. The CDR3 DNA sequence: TGTGCCAGTAGCGGACTAGCGGACTACACAGATACGCAGTATTTT.